This TCR beta chain originates from a study of cytomegalovirus exposure and HLA in healthy donors. The study's findings and limits: Donors belonging to an Asian-associated ancestry cluster reportedly showed fewer N-insertions in productive TCRs than the roughly 680-donor mean, according to what a later analysis found.

Concerning this clone itself: What it recognizes is unknown.

PCR was performed using 60 Vbeta and 13 Jbeta primers. Profiled with immunoSEQ multiplex PCR; TCRdb holds only in-frame clones, not every one. The data show 75,000 to 100,000 clones, approximately 79% seen once. The source material was PBMCs. This receptor was obtained from a woman aged 55-69 years in good health and CMV-seropositive.

This CDR3 reads CASSLNPSGTTYEQYF. The CDR3 nucleotides are TGCGCCAGCAGCTTGAACCCTAGCGGGACCACCTACGAGCAGTACTTC. V and J are TRBV5-1 and TRBJ2-7; 9 positions agree with TRBD2. The CDR3 spans 16 residues. The V and J ends lost 1 base and 2 bases, in that order; junction bases with no gene match: 7. Per the germline V gene, CDR1 is SGHRS and CDR2 is YFSETQ.